This T cell receptor (beta chain) was sequenced during a study of response to subunit inactivated influenza vaccine. TCRdb reanalysed the RT-PCR reads using MiXCR and keeps one entry per CDR3 protein. The profile covers hundreds of thousands of distinct CDR3 sequences, with less than 8% appearing a single time and approximately 13% taken by the ten largest. In its sample, this clonotype was seen a few times. Its antigen is undetermined. Study results and limitations: That few new T cells are recruited by each seasonal influenza vaccination was the authors' suggestion.

The J segment lost 4 bases and the V segment lost 0 bases, leaving 8 bases of the junction unmatched. The germline V gene has CDR1 DFQATT and CDR2 SNEGSKA (reference sequence). This CDR3 contains 16 residues. This TCR derives from a man between 50 and 69 years old who received an inactivated influenza vaccine. Sequencing was performed on PBMCs from blood, taken roughly 24 months after vaccination. The V and J genes are TRBV20-1 and TRBJ2-1, with 8 bases aligning to TRBD1. CDR3 protein: CSAREYPQGVYNEQFF. The CDR3 DNA reads TGCAGTGCTAGAGAGTATCCACAGGGGGTATACAATGAGCAGTTCTTC.